This T cell receptor (beta chain) was sequenced during a study of CD8+ T cells in alopecia areata. Concerning this clone: Its specificity is not known.

Study-wide results and caveats: Persistence during tofacitinib was seen for many expanded lesional clones in scalp and blood.

Treatment noted: oral pan-JAK inhibitor, 5-10 mg twice daily. This CDR3 spans 14 amino acids. The ends were cut back, 1 base at V and 3 bases at J, with 9 bases in the middle. Germline values: CDR1 LNHDA, CDR2 SQIVND (reference sequence). As the sequencing template, cDNA was produced by extracting RNA and reverse transcribing it. Only in-frame clones appear in the TCRdb table, and some are missing; sequencing was by immunoSEQ multiplex PCR. The sample lists roughly 110,000 clones; roughly 89% were seen once. The sample in question was CD8+ T cells sorted from blood, obtained at week 24, from a patient treated with tofacitinib. The chain joins TRBV19 to TRBJ2-5; no clear D gene. The receptor's source is a human donor with alopecia areata. CDR3 region: CASSIADVEETQYF. In nucleotides, the CDR3 is TGTGCCAGTAGTATAGCTGATGTAGAAGAGACCCAGTACTTC.